This T cell receptor beta chain derives from a study of blood T cells in healthy people across ages. The CDR3 contains 15 residues. Germline CDR1 is SEHNR and CDR2 is FQNEAQ (reference sequence). The J segment lost 5 bases and the V segment lost 5 bases, leaving 8 bases of the junction unmatched. Overall study findings and caveats: Strongly correlated with naive T cell percentage was TCR beta diversity.

Through a sample-barcoded 5' primer and a J-beta primer mix, a second PCR was run for roughly 6 to 12 cycles. Every molecule of cDNA carried a tag from a template-switch adaptor with 12 random nucleotides. One entry per CDR3 protein, called by TCRdb with MiXCR from the 5' RACE reads. Of over 1,500,000 distinct CDR3 sequences in the sample, roughly 50% were seen once. Each individual donor underwent a draw of roughly 10 milliliters of peripheral blood. As to this clonotype: What it recognizes is unknown.

This TCR was recovered from a woman aged 40 to 50 in good health. The source material was blood. The chain recombines TRBV7-9 with TRBJ1-1, with TRBD1 identical over 10 bases. CDR3 protein: CASSPGQGVYTEAFF. The CDR3 DNA reads TGTGCCAGCAGCCCAGGACAGGGGGTATATACTGAAGCTTTCTTT.